The source of this T cell receptor (beta chain) is a study of vaccination and CD4 T cells after COVID-19. Across the whole study: Post-COVID draws followed diagnosis by a median around 100 days (range 35 to 161). Post-vaccination specimens were collected at a median of about 66 days following dose two (range 14 to 241). Study findings and constraints: Spike mono-reactivity applied to 304 of 307 vaccine-specific clones detected in convalescent patients.

V lost 5 bases and J lost 1; bases outside the gene matches: 5. The CDR3 contains 14 residues. Germline V gene sequence: CDR1 DFQATT, CDR2 SNEGSKA (reference sequence). This clonotype was found a few times. The antigen is undetermined. Cultured CD4+ T-cell DNA underwent Oncomine TCR Beta short-read sequencing. Cultures of CD4+ T cells served as the source for extracting genomic DNA. TCRdb ran MiXCR on the PCR reads and lists one entry per CDR3 protein. The sample consists of some 9,000 distinct CDR3 sequences, 31% of them appearing once. Treatment specified: approximately nine-day PBMC culture with coronavirus spike peptide pools or control peptides (ViraFEST assay). CD4+ T-cell collection from the unexposed donor predated the COVID-19 pandemic (2011-2018).

This clonotype was sampled from a human donor in good health. This sequence joins TRBV20-1 and TRBJ1-5; 7 nucleotides align to TRBD1. Sequencing was done on a sample of CD4+ T cells from blood, cultured in vitro. CDR3 coding DNA: TGCAGTGCTGGGAGACAGGGCAGCAATCAGCCCCAGCATTTT. Encoded protein: CSAGRQGSNQPQHF.